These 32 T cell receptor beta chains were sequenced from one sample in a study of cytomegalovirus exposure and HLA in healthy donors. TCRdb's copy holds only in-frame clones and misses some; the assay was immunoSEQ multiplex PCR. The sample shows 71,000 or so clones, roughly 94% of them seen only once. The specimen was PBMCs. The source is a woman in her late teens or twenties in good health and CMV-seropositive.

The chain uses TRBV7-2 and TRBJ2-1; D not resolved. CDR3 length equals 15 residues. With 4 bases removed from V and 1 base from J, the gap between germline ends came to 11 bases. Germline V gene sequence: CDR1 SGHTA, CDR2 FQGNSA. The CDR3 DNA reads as TGTGCCAGCAGCTCTGCCGGGTATTCCTACAATGAGCAGTTCTTC. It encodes CASSSAGYSYNEQFF. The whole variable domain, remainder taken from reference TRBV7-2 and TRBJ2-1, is GAGVSQSPSNKVTEKGKDVELRCDPISGHTALYWYRQSLGQGLEFLIYFQGNSAPDKSGLPSDRFSAERTGGSVSTLTIQRTQQEDSAVYLCASSSAGYSYNEQFFGPGTRLTVL.

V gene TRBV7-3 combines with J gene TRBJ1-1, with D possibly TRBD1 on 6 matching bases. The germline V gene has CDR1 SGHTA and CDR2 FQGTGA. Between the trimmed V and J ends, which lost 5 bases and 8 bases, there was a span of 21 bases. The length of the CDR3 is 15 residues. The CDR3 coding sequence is TGTGCCAGCAGCCCGGATACAGGGAGAACATTAGAAGCTTTCTTT. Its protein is CASSPDTGRTLEAFF.

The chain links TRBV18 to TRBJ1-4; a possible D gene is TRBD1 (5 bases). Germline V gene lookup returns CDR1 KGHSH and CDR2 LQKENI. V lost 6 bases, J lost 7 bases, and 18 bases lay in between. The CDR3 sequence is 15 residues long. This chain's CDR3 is CASSPRTAGGEKLFF. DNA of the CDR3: TGTGCCAGCTCCCCCCGGACCGCGGGGGGTGAAAAACTGTTTTTT.

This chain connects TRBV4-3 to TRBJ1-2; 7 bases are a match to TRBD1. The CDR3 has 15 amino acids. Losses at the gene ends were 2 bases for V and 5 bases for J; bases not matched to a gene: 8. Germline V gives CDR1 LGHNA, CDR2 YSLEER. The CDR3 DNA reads TGCGCCAGCAGCCAATTAGAGACAGGGAAATATGGCTACACCTTC. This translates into CASSQLETGKYGYTF.

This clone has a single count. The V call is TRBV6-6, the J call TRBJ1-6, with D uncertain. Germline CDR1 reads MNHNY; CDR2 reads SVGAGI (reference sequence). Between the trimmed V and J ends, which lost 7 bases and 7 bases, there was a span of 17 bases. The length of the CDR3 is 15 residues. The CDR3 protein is CASTISFNGNSPLHF. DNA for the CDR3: TGTGCCAGCACTATCTCCTTTAACGGGAATTCACCCCTCCACTTT.

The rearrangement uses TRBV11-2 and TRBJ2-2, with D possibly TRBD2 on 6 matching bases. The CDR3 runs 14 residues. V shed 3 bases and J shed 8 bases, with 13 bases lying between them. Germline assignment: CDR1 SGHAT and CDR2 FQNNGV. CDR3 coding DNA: TGTGCCAGCAGCTTGGGACTGTACGGTGGGGAGCTGTTTTTT. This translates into CASSLGLYGGELFF.

The CDR3 protein is CASSQTGINGYTF. The DNA of the CDR3 is TGTGCCAGCAGTCAAACAGGGATCAATGGCTACACCTTC. The chain combines TRBV2 with TRBJ1-2, with D tentatively TRBD1 (6 bases). The CDR3 totals 13 residues. In germline, CDR1 is SNHLY, CDR2 FYNNEI. V lost 5 bases and J 6 bases, leaving 13 bases between the germline ends.

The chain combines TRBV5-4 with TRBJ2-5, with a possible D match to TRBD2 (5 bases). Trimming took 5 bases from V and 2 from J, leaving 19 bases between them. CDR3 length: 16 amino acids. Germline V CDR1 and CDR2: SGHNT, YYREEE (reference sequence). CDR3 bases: TGTGCCAGCAGGCTTGGTCCGGACGGGAAGCAAGAGACCCAGTACTTC. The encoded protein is CASRLGPDGKQETQYF.

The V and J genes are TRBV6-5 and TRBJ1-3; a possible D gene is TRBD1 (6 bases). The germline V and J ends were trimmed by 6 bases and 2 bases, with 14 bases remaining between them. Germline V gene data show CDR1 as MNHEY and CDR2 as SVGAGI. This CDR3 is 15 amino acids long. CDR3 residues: CASSQTGIAGNTIYF. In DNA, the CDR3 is TGTGCCAGCAGCCAAACAGGGATTGCTGGAAACACCATATATTTT.

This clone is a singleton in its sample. The CDR3 nucleotides read TGTGCCACCAGCACAACTCCTGACAGGGGGCTTGGTGAAGCTTTCTTT. It yields the protein CATSTTPDRGLGEAFF. The gene calls are TRBV15 and TRBJ1-1, with TRBD1 matching over 10 bases. Germline V gene lookup returns CDR1 LNHNV and CDR2 YYDKDF (reference sequence). V trimming: 4 bases; J trimming: 7 bases; junction bases outside the gene matches: 12. This CDR3 comprises 16 residues.

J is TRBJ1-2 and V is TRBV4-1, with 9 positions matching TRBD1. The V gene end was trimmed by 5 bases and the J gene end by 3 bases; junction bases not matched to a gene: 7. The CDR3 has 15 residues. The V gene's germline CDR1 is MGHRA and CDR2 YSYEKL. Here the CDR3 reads CASSVVRTGDYGYTF. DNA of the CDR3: TGCGCCAGCAGCGTTGTCCGGACAGGGGACTATGGCTACACCTTC.

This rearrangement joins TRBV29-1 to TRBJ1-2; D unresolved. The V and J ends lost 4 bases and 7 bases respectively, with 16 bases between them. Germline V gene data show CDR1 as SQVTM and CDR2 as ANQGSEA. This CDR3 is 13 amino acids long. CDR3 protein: CSVGKGGTGGYTF. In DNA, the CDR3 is TGCAGCGTTGGTAAGGGAGGAACTGGTGGCTACACCTTC.

In nucleotides, the CDR3 is TGTGCCAGCAGTGAGTCGGGACATAGCAATCAGCCCCAGCATTTT. As protein: CASSESGHSNQPQHF. The chain carries TRBV2 and TRBJ1-5, with D possibly TRBD1 on 6 matching bases. There are 15 residues in the CDR3. Trimming cost V 3 bases and J 0 bases, with 9 bases left between them. Looked up from germline, CDR1 is SNHLY and CDR2 is FYNNEI.

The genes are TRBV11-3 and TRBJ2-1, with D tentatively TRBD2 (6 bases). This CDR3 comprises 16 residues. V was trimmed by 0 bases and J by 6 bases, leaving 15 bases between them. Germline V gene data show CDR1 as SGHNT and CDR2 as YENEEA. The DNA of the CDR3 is TGTGCCAGCAGCTTAGAGGGCGGGGCCATCCGCAATGAGCAGTTCTTC. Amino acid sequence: CASSLEGGAIRNEQFF.

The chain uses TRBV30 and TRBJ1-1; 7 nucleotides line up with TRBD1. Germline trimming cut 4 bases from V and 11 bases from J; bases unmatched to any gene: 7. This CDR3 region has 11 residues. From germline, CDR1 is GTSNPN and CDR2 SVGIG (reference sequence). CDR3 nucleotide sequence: TGTGCCTGGAACGACAGGGCGGAGGCTTTCTTT. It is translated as CAWNDRAEAFF.

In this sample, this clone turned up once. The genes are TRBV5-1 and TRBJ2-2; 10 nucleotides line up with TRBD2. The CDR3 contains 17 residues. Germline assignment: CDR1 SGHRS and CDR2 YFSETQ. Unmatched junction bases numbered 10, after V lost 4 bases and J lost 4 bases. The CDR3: CASSPFSGRTTTGELFF. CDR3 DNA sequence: TGCGCCAGCAGCCCTTTTAGCGGGAGGACTACCACCGGGGAGCTGTTTTTT.

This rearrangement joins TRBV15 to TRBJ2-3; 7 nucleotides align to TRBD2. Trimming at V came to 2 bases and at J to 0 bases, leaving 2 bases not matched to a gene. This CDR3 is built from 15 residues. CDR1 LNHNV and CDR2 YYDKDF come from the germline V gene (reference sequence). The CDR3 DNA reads TGTGCCACCAGCAGACAGCGGGGTAGCACAGATACGCAGTATTTT. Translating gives CATSRQRGSTDTQYF.

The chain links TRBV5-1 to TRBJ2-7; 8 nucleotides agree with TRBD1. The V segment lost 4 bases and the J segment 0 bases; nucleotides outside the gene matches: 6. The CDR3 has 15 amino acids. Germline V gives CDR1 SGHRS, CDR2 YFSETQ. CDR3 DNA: TGCGCCAGCAGCGGCGAACAGGGGGGCTCCTACGAGCAGTACTTC. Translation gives CASSGEQGGSYEQYF.

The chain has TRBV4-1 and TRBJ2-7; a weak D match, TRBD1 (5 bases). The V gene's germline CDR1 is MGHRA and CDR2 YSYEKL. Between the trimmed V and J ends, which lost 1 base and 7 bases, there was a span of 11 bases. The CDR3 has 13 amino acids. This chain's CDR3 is CASSQVGVGEQYF. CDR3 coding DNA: TGCGCCAGCAGCCAAGTAGGGGTGGGGGAGCAGTACTTC.

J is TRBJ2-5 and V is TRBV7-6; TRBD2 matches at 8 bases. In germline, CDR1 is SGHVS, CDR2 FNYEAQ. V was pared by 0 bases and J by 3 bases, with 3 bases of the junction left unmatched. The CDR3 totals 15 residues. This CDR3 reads CASSLALAEEETQYF. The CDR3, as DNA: TGTGCCAGCAGCTTAGCACTAGCGGAGGAAGAGACCCAGTACTTC.

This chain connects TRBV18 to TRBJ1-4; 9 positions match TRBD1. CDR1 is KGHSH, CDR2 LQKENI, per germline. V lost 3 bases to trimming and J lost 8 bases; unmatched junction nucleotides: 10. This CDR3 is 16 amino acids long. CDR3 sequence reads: CASSPGTGTLEEKLFF. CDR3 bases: TGTGCCAGCTCACCCGGGACAGGGACGTTGGAAGAAAAACTGTTTTTT. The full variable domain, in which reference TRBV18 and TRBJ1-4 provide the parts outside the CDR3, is NAGVMQNPRHLVRRRGQEARLRCSPMKGHSHVYWYRQLPEEGLKFMVYLQKENIIDESGMPKERFSAEFPKEGPSILRIQQVVRGDSAAYFCASSPGTGTLEEKLFFGSGTQLSVL.

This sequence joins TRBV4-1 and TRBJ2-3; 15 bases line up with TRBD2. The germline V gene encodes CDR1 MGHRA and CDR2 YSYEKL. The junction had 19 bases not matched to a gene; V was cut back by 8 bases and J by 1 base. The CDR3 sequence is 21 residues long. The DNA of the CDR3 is TGCGCCAGCGGACCTTCACGGTGGACTAGCGGGGGGGGTGGCGGCACAGATACGCAGTATTTT. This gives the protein CASGPSRWTSGGGGGTDTQYF.

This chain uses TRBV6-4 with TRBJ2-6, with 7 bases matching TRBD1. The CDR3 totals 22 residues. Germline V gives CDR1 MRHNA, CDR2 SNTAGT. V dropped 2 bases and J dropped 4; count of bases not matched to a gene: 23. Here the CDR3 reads CASSDVRSLWDSVHMGANVLTF. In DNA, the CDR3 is TGTGCCAGCAGTGACGTACGTTCCCTATGGGACAGTGTTCATATGGGGGCCAACGTCCTGACTTTC.

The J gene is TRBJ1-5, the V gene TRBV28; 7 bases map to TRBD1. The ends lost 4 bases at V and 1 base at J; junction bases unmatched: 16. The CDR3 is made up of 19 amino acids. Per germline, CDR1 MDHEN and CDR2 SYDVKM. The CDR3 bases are TGTGCCAGCAGTTACGAAGGGGGCACTACTACGGAAAGCAATCAGCCCCAGCATTTT. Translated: CASSYEGGTTTESNQPQHF.

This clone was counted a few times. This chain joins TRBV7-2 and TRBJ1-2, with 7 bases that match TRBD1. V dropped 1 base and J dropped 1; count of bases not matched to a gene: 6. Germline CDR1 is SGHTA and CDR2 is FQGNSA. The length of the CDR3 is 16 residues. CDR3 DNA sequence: TGTGCCAGCAGCTTAGATGGGACAGTACTTAACTATGGCTACACCTTC. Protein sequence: CASSLDGTVLNYGYTF.

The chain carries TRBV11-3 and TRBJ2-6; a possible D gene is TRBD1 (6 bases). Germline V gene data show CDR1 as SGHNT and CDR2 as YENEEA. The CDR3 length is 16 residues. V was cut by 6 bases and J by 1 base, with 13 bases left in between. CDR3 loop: CASRQNTGSGANVLTF. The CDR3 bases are TGTGCCAGCAGGCAAAACACAGGGTCTGGGGCCAACGTCCTGACTTTC.

CDR3 loop: CSDHRGGYNEQFF. CDR3 coding DNA: TGCAGCGACCACAGGGGGGGCTACAATGAGCAGTTCTTC. The chain carries TRBV29-1 and TRBJ2-1; a weak D match, TRBD1 (8 bases). The CDR3 covers 13 residues. V was clipped by 7 bases and J by 3 bases, with 13 bases between them. CDR1 and CDR2 from the germline V gene are SQVTM and ANQGSEA.

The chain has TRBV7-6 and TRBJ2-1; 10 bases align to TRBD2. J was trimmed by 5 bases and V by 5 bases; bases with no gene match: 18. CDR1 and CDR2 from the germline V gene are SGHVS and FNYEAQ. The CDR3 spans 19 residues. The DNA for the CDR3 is TGTGCCAGCAGCCCCTCAGACACTAGCGGGGTCGTAGGGGACAATGAGCAGTTCTTC. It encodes CASSPSDTSGVVGDNEQFF.

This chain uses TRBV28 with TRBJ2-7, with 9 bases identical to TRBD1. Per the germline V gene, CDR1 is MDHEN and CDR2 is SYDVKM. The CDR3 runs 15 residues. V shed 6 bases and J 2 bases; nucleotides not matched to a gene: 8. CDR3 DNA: TGTGCCAGCAGACCCGGAGGGACAGGGCCCTACGAGCAGTACTTC. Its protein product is CASRPGGTGPYEQYF.

In DNA form, the CDR3 reads TGTGCCAGCAGTCCCGCGACAGGGGTAGTCGAAAAACTGTTTTTT. It yields the protein CASSPATGVVEKLFF. The J gene is TRBJ1-4, the V gene TRBV6-5; 8 bases align to TRBD1. The CDR3 runs 15 residues. After removal of 5 bases from V and 8 bases from J, the junction contained 10 bases not matched to a gene. Germline V gives CDR1 MNHEY, CDR2 SVGAGI.

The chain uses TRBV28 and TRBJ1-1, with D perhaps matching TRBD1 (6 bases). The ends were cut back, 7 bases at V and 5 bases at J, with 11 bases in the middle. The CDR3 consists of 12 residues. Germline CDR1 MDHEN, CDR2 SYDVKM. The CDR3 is CASIRGRTEAFF. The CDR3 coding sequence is TGTGCCAGCATCAGGGGCAGGACTGAAGCTTTCTTT.

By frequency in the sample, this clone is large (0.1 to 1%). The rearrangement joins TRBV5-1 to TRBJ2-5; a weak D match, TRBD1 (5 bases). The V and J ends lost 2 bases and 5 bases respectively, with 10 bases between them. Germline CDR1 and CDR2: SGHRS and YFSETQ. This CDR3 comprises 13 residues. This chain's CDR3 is CASSLDPGETQYF. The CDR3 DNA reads TGCGCCAGCAGCTTAGATCCAGGGGAGACCCAGTACTTC.